This is a list of T cell receptor beta chains from one sample in a study of blood T cells in healthy people across ages. TCRdb called the 5' RACE reads again in MiXCR, with one record for every CDR3 protein. The data show over a million distinct CDR3 sequences, approximately 63% seen once. Sequencing was done on a sample of blood. All receptors come from a man aged 18 to 30 in good health. Both conserved end residues are part of each CDR3. D genes are given only for firm matches. Clone size is not always given. Where it is, it says once, few, many or a class for expanded clones.

d_call: NA
clone_size: NA
cdr3_length: 14
j_call: TRBJ2-3
v_call: TRBV5-1
cdr3_nt: TGCGCCAGCAGCTTGGAAGTACCCACAGATACGCAGTATTTT
cdr3_aa: CASSLEVPTDTQYF

d_call: TRBD1
clone_size: few
cdr3_length: 15
j_call: TRBJ2-7
v_call: TRBV6-6
cdr3_nt: TGTGCCAGCAGTTACATCGGGACAGGGAGCTACGAGCAGTACTTC
cdr3_aa: CASSYIGTGSYEQYF

d_call: NA
clone_size: few
cdr3_length: 14
j_call: TRBJ2-3
v_call: TRBV12-3/TRBV12-4
cdr3_nt: TGTGCCAGCAGTTTGGCTAGCGCTACAGATACGCAGTATTTT
cdr3_aa: CASSLASATDTQYF

d_call: NA
clone_size: few
cdr3_length: 12
j_call: TRBJ1-2
v_call: TRBV27
cdr3_nt: TGTGCCACCCTAGACGGAGACTATGGCTACACCTTC
cdr3_aa: CATLDGDYGYTF

d_call: NA
clone_size: NA
cdr3_length: 13
j_call: TRBJ2-5
v_call: TRBV28
cdr3_nt: TGTGCCAGCAGTCTCCAAGCTCGGGAGACCCAGTACTTC
cdr3_aa: CASSLQARETQYF

d_call: NA
clone_size: many
cdr3_length: 20
j_call: TRBJ2-6
v_call: TRBV3-1
cdr3_nt: TGTGCCAGCAGCCAAATCGGTACGTCGGGTCCCTCGGTTTGGGCCAACGTCCTGACTTTC
cdr3_aa: CASSQIGTSGPSVWANVLTF

d_call: TRBD2
clone_size: NA
cdr3_length: 17
j_call: TRBJ2-3
v_call: TRBV27
cdr3_nt: TGTGCCAGCAGTTCGATCCGACTAGCGGGGTCCACAGATACGCAGTATTTT
cdr3_aa: CASSSIRLAGSTDTQYF

d_call: NA
clone_size: NA
cdr3_length: 14
j_call: TRBJ2-5
v_call: TRBV20-1
cdr3_nt: TGCAGTGCCGCCCCCCTGGCGGAGCAAGAGACCCAGTACTTC
cdr3_aa: CSAAPLAEQETQYF

d_call: TRBD1
clone_size: NA
cdr3_length: 15
j_call: TRBJ2-5
v_call: TRBV11-2
cdr3_nt: TGTGCCAGCAGCATCAGGGGGACGTACCAAGAGACCCAGTACTTC
cdr3_aa: CASSIRGTYQETQYF

d_call: TRBD1
clone_size: NA
cdr3_length: 17
j_call: TRBJ1-2
v_call: TRBV5-1
cdr3_nt: TGCGCCAGCAGCCAGGGGGCAGGGGGCATAATCTTCTATGGCTACACCTTC
cdr3_aa: CASSQGAGGIIFYGYTF

d_call: NA
clone_size: NA
cdr3_length: 17
j_call: TRBJ1-2
v_call: TRBV9
cdr3_nt: TGTGCCAGCAGCGTAGATGAGAGGTCAGGGGCCTTCTATGGCTACACCTTC
cdr3_aa: CASSVDERSGAFYGYTF

d_call: NA
clone_size: few
cdr3_length: 13
j_call: TRBJ2-7
v_call: TRBV7-9
cdr3_nt: TGTGCCAGCAGCTCCCGGTGGTCCTACGAGCAGTACTTC
cdr3_aa: CASSSRWSYEQYF

d_call: NA
clone_size: NA
cdr3_length: 14
j_call: TRBJ1-4
v_call: TRBV6-2/TRBV6-3
cdr3_nt: TGTGCCAGCAGTTACTCGAGAAATAATGAAAAACTGTTTTTT
cdr3_aa: CASSYSRNNEKLFF

d_call: NA
clone_size: NA
cdr3_length: 15
j_call: TRBJ1-2
v_call: TRBV7-2
cdr3_nt: TGTGCCAGCAGTCAGGAAGCAGTTTCGAACTATGGCTACACCTTC
cdr3_aa: CASSQEAVSNYGYTF

d_call: NA
clone_size: NA
cdr3_length: 17
j_call: TRBJ2-7
v_call: TRBV6-5
cdr3_nt: TGTGCCAGCAGTTACTCGAAAGTTACGGGTTCCTCCTACGAGCAGTACTTC
cdr3_aa: CASSYSKVTGSSYEQYF

d_call: NA
clone_size: once
cdr3_length: 11
j_call: TRBJ2-7
v_call: TRBV20-1
cdr3_nt: TGCAGTGCTTCGTCCCACAATGAGCAGTACTTC
cdr3_aa: CSASSHNEQYF

d_call: NA
clone_size: NA
cdr3_length: 14
j_call: TRBJ2-3
v_call: TRBV7-6
cdr3_nt: TGTGCCAGCAGCTTATCGGAGGGGGTGGATACGCAGTATTTT
cdr3_aa: CASSLSEGVDTQYF

d_call: NA
clone_size: NA
cdr3_length: 13
j_call: TRBJ2-7
v_call: TRBV2
cdr3_nt: TGTGCCAGCAGCCAGACCCTTAACTACGAGCAGTACTTC
cdr3_aa: CASSQTLNYEQYF

d_call: TRBD2
clone_size: few
cdr3_length: 15
j_call: TRBJ2-1
v_call: TRBV5-5
cdr3_nt: TGTGCCAGCAGCCCGCGGGAGCCTCTATACAATGAGCAGTTCTTC
cdr3_aa: CASSPREPLYNEQFF

d_call: TRBD1
clone_size: NA
cdr3_length: 14
j_call: TRBJ2-5
v_call: TRBV3-1
cdr3_nt: TGTGCCAGCAGCCACCGAGGACAGGGGGAGACCCAGTACTTC
cdr3_aa: CASSHRGQGETQYF

d_call: TRBD1
clone_size: NA
cdr3_length: 14
j_call: TRBJ1-2
v_call: TRBV12-3/TRBV12-4
cdr3_nt: TGTGCCAGCAGTTTCGGCAGGGGGGCCTATGGCTACACCTTC
cdr3_aa: CASSFGRGAYGYTF

d_call: NA
clone_size: NA
cdr3_length: 14
j_call: TRBJ1-2
v_call: TRBV13
cdr3_nt: TGTGCCAGCAGCCCTCCGGGACTGAACTATGGCTACACCTTC
cdr3_aa: CASSPPGLNYGYTF

d_call: NA
clone_size: NA
cdr3_length: 16
j_call: TRBJ2-1
v_call: TRBV6-2/TRBV6-3
cdr3_nt: TGTGCCAGCAGTTACATTTCGGCCAGCTCCTACAATGAGCAGTTCTTC
cdr3_aa: CASSYISASSYNEQFF

d_call: NA
clone_size: NA
cdr3_length: 15
j_call: TRBJ2-3
v_call: TRBV6-2/TRBV6-3
cdr3_nt: TGTGCCAGTGTTACGGGACCTCGAAAAATAGATACGCAGTATTTT
cdr3_aa: CASVTGPRKIDTQYF

d_call: TRBD2
clone_size: few
cdr3_length: 16
j_call: TRBJ2-7
v_call: TRBV4-3
cdr3_nt: TGCGCCAGCAGCCAAGATAGGACTAGCAGTGCCTACGAGCAGTACTTC
cdr3_aa: CASSQDRTSSAYEQYF

d_call: NA
clone_size: NA
cdr3_length: 13
j_call: TRBJ2-3
v_call: TRBV10-3
cdr3_nt: TGTGCCATCAGTGGGACCGGCACAGATACGCAGTATTTT
cdr3_aa: CAISGTGTDTQYF

d_call: TRBD2
clone_size: few
cdr3_length: 15
j_call: TRBJ2-7
v_call: TRBV4-1
cdr3_nt: TGCGCCAGCAGCCAATCGGGACTAGCGGGTCTTGAGCAGTACTTC
cdr3_aa: CASSQSGLAGLEQYF

d_call: TRBD1
clone_size: few
cdr3_length: 16
j_call: TRBJ2-1
v_call: TRBV4-1
cdr3_nt: TGCGCCACCTGTCCCGGGACAGGGACTGACTACAATGAGCAGTTCTTC
cdr3_aa: CATCPGTGTDYNEQFF

d_call: TRBD1
clone_size: NA
cdr3_length: 16
j_call: TRBJ2-6
v_call: TRBV27
cdr3_nt: TGTGCCAGCAGTCCAGGGACAGCCCCTGGGGCCAACGTCCTGACTTTC
cdr3_aa: CASSPGTAPGANVLTF

d_call: NA
clone_size: NA
cdr3_length: 20
j_call: TRBJ2-1
v_call: TRBV20-1
cdr3_nt: TGCAGTGCTCCCTTTAATCGGGACTCTCCTTTTGACGGGACCTACAATGAGCAGTTCTTC
cdr3_aa: CSAPFNRDSPFDGTYNEQFF

d_call: TRBD1
clone_size: few
cdr3_length: 17
j_call: TRBJ1-5
v_call: TRBV25-1
cdr3_nt: TGTGCCAGCAGTGAATGGATCCGGACAGGAAGCAATCAGCCCCAGCATTTT
cdr3_aa: CASSEWIRTGSNQPQHF

d_call: TRBD1
clone_size: few
cdr3_length: 14
j_call: TRBJ2-7
v_call: TRBV20-1
cdr3_nt: TGCAGTGCCGTTGGGACAGGGGGAAACTACGAGCAGTACTTC
cdr3_aa: CSAVGTGGNYEQYF

d_call: NA
clone_size: NA
cdr3_length: 12
j_call: TRBJ1-1
v_call: TRBV7-9
cdr3_nt: TGTGCCAGCAGCTTAGAGCTTGGAGGAGCTTTCTTT
cdr3_aa: CASSLELGGAFF

d_call: NA
clone_size: NA
cdr3_length: 12
j_call: TRBJ1-6
v_call: TRBV5-1
cdr3_nt: TGCGCCAGCAGCTGGGACGATTCACCCCTCCACTTT
cdr3_aa: CASSWDDSPLHF

d_call: NA
clone_size: NA
cdr3_length: 15
j_call: TRBJ2-7
v_call: TRBV2
cdr3_nt: TGTGCCAGCAGTGATGGTGGAGTAGGGGGCTACGAGCAGTACTTC
cdr3_aa: CASSDGGVGGYEQYF

d_call: NA
clone_size: NA
cdr3_length: 16
j_call: TRBJ1-2
v_call: TRBV7-2
cdr3_nt: TGTGCCAGCAGCTTACTTTTTGGAGAAACGATCTATGGCTACACCTTC
cdr3_aa: CASSLLFGETIYGYTF

d_call: NA
clone_size: few
cdr3_length: 12
j_call: TRBJ1-2
v_call: TRBV29-1
cdr3_nt: TGCAGCGTTGACGGCGGAAACTATGGCTACACCTTC
cdr3_aa: CSVDGGNYGYTF

d_call: NA
clone_size: NA
cdr3_length: 15
j_call: TRBJ1-6
v_call: TRBV9
cdr3_nt: TGTGCCAGCAGCGTAGCTTCAGGGAATAATTCACCCCTCCACTTT
cdr3_aa: CASSVASGNNSPLHF

d_call: NA
clone_size: NA
cdr3_length: 16
j_call: TRBJ2-7
v_call: TRBV4-1
cdr3_nt: TGCGCCAGCAGCCACTTGGACGGTAGCTCCTACAATGAGCAGTACTTC
cdr3_aa: CASSHLDGSSYNEQYF

d_call: NA
clone_size: NA
cdr3_length: 13
j_call: TRBJ2-1
v_call: TRBV20-1
cdr3_nt: TGCAGTGCTAGACCCTCCTCGCGGGGTGAGCAGTTCTTC
cdr3_aa: CSARPSSRGEQFF

d_call: TRBD2
clone_size: NA
cdr3_length: 14
j_call: TRBJ2-5
v_call: TRBV12-3/TRBV12-4
cdr3_nt: TGTGCCAGCAGTTTCCCGGGAGGGCACAATGAGCAGTACTTC
cdr3_aa: CASSFPGGHNEQYF

d_call: NA
clone_size: NA
cdr3_length: 16
j_call: TRBJ2-3
v_call: TRBV27
cdr3_nt: TGTGCCAGCAGTCCCCTCTCGTGGGGGGGGCGGAATACGCAGTATTTT
cdr3_aa: CASSPLSWGGRNTQYF

d_call: NA
clone_size: NA
cdr3_length: 11
j_call: TRBJ2-5
v_call: TRBV3-1
cdr3_nt: TGTGCCAGCAGCCAGAATACTGCCCAGTACTTC
cdr3_aa: CASSQNTAQYF

d_call: NA
clone_size: once
cdr3_length: 10
j_call: TRBJ2-4
v_call: TRBV20-1
cdr3_nt: TGCAGTGCTACCGGGGACATTCAGTACTTC
cdr3_aa: CSATGDIQYF

d_call: TRBD1
clone_size: NA
cdr3_length: 12
j_call: TRBJ2-7
v_call: TRBV5-1
cdr3_nt: TGCGCCAGCCGGGACAGTTGGGACGAGCAGTACTTC
cdr3_aa: CASRDSWDEQYF

d_call: TRBD2
clone_size: once
cdr3_length: 15
j_call: TRBJ2-5
v_call: TRBV27
cdr3_nt: TGTGCCAGCAGCATCCTAGCGGGAGGTGCAGAGACCCAGTACTTC
cdr3_aa: CASSILAGGAETQYF

d_call: TRBD1
clone_size: NA
cdr3_length: 16
j_call: TRBJ2-3
v_call: TRBV4-3
cdr3_nt: TGCGCCAGCAGCCAACTGACAGGGACGGGCACAGATACGCAGTATTTT
cdr3_aa: CASSQLTGTGTDTQYF

d_call: TRBD1
clone_size: NA
cdr3_length: 16
j_call: TRBJ1-1
v_call: TRBV4-1
cdr3_nt: TGCGCCAGCAGCCTCCACGGGACAGCGATGAACACTGAAGCTTTCTTT
cdr3_aa: CASSLHGTAMNTEAFF

d_call: NA
clone_size: NA
cdr3_length: 13
j_call: TRBJ2-3
v_call: TRBV29-1
cdr3_nt: TGCAGCGTTAGCTCCTCAAGCACAGATACGCAGTATTTT
cdr3_aa: CSVSSSSTDTQYF

d_call: NA
clone_size: NA
cdr3_length: 14
j_call: TRBJ2-1
v_call: TRBV14
cdr3_nt: TGTGCCAGCAGCAAAGAGTGGGGTTCCGATGAGCAGTTCTTC
cdr3_aa: CASSKEWGSDEQFF

d_call: TRBD1
clone_size: NA
cdr3_length: 17
j_call: TRBJ2-3
v_call: TRBV7-9
cdr3_nt: TGTGCCAGCAGCTCCCCCTTTACAGGGGTTAGTACAGATACGCAGTATTTT
cdr3_aa: CASSSPFTGVSTDTQYF

d_call: TRBD1
clone_size: NA
cdr3_length: 11
j_call: TRBJ2-7
v_call: TRBV30
cdr3_nt: TGTGCCGGACAGGGCCTCCGCGAGCAGTACTTC
cdr3_aa: CAGQGLREQYF

d_call: TRBD1
clone_size: NA
cdr3_length: 17
j_call: TRBJ2-5
v_call: TRBV29-1
cdr3_nt: TGCAGCATGGACAGGTTATCAGGGGACAAAGCCCAAGAGACCCAGTACTTC
cdr3_aa: CSMDRLSGDKAQETQYF

d_call: NA
clone_size: few
cdr3_length: 12
j_call: TRBJ2-7
v_call: TRBV4-1
cdr3_nt: TGCGCCAGCAGCCACGTTGGCTACGAGCAGTACTTC
cdr3_aa: CASSHVGYEQYF

d_call: NA
clone_size: NA
cdr3_length: 14
j_call: TRBJ2-4
v_call: TRBV20-1
cdr3_nt: TGCAGTGCTAGACGGGTAGAAACCGGGAACATTCAGTACTTC
cdr3_aa: CSARRVETGNIQYF